These 18 T cell receptor beta chains share one sample of origin, sequenced in a study of blood T cell repertoires in COVID-19. Produced via immunoSEQ multiplex PCR; TCRdb's table is partial and in-frame only. The sample has roughly 160,000 clones; roughly nine tenths are singletons. Sequencing was carried out using PBMCs or T cells enriched from blood (not recorded which). All receptors come from a woman in her 50s who had recovered from COVID-19.

The V call is TRBV6-5, the J call TRBJ2-5; 9 bases line up with TRBD1. V gave up 6 bases and J gave up 8 bases; unmatched junction bases: 7. This CDR3 is 13 amino acids long. Germline V lookup: CDR1 MNHEY, CDR2 SVGAGI. DNA of the CDR3: TGTGCCAGCAGCCCATGGGGACAGGGAACCCAGTACTTC. Protein: CASSPWGQGTQYF.

This chain connects TRBV15 to TRBJ2-1; 10 bases align to TRBD2. The V gene end was trimmed by 0 bases and the J gene end by 8 bases; junction bases not matched to a gene: 22. The germline V gene encodes CDR1 LNHNV and CDR2 YYDKDF (reference sequence). The CDR3 has 21 residues. The CDR3 loop reads CATSRDSRASGRGLGRHEQFF. CDR3 DNA: TGTGCCACCAGCAGAGATTCGAGAGCTAGCGGGAGAGGTTTAGGAAGGCATGAGCAGTTCTTC.

The CDR3 sequence: CASSTLTSTDTQYF. The CDR3 coding sequence is TGTGCCAGCAGCACTCTGACTAGCACAGATACGCAGTATTTT. V gene TRBV7-9 combines with J gene TRBJ2-3; D gene ambiguous. The germline CDR1 and CDR2 sequences are SEHNR and FQNEAQ (reference sequence). Trimming removed 5 bases from V and 0 bases from J, with 9 bases in between. This CDR3 contains 14 residues.

The chain has TRBV6-5 and TRBJ1-2; possible D gene TRBD1, 5 bases. Looked up from germline, CDR1 is MNHEY and CDR2 is SVGAGI. The CDR3 covers 12 residues. Trimming left V 0 bases short and J 9 bases short, with 8 bases between. The CDR3 DNA is TGTGCCAGCAGTTACTCGCAGGGAAGCTACACCTTC. As protein: CASSYSQGSYTF.

This chain uses TRBV5-1 with TRBJ1-1, with D uncertain. Trimming pared 0 bases from V and 11 bases from J, leaving 17 bases between. The V gene's germline CDR1 is SGHRS and CDR2 YFSETQ. This CDR3 has 14 amino acids. The CDR3 coding sequence is TGCGCCAGCAGCTTGGCCGGCGCGGCTATCCAGGCTTTCTTT. Residues: CASSLAGAAIQAFF.

The V gene is TRBV6-2 or TRBV6-3, the J gene TRBJ1-5; 9 nucleotides align to TRBD1. CDR1 is MNHEY, CDR2 SVGEGT, per germline. Losses at the gene ends were 2 bases for V and 2 bases for J; bases not matched to a gene: 4. The CDR3 has 16 residues. The CDR3: CASSYHRGQGNQPQHF. The CDR3 DNA follows: TGTGCCAGCAGTTACCACAGGGGGCAGGGCAATCAGCCCCAGCATTTT.

The rearrangement uses TRBV19 and TRBJ1-5; D possibly corresponds to TRBD1 (5 bases). V was clipped by 8 bases and J by 4 bases, with 9 bases between them. The CDR3 runs to 12 residues. Germline V lookup: CDR1 LNHDA, CDR2 SQIVND (reference sequence). Here the CDR3 reads CASQQVNQPQHF. CDR3 in DNA: TGTGCCAGTCAACAGGTAAATCAGCCCCAGCATTTT.

The V call is TRBV9, the J call TRBJ2-3; 8 positions agree with TRBD1. Germline V gives CDR1 SGDLS, CDR2 YYNGEE. The V segment lost 3 bases and the J segment 0 bases; nucleotides outside the gene matches: 9. The CDR3 runs to 17 residues. The CDR3 coding sequence is TGTGCCAGCAGCGCGGACAGGGTTTATCGTAGCACAGATACGCAGTATTTT. This codes for CASSADRVYRSTDTQYF.

The chain uses TRBV2 and TRBJ1-6; weak D call: TRBD1 (5 bases). Germline values: CDR1 SNHLY, CDR2 FYNNEI. There are 13 residues in the CDR3. The CDR3 loop is CATQQGRESPLHF. In nucleotides, the CDR3 is TGTGCAACCCAGCAGGGAAGGGAATCACCCCTCCACTTT.

Of note for this clone: The junction departs from the called germline gene at one end, perhaps through a read error. The chain has TRBV25-1 and TRBJ1-1; TRBD1 is a possible D gene (5 bases). The CDR3 covers 11 residues. Germline CDR1 is MGHDK and CDR2 is SYGVNS. In DNA form, the CDR3 reads TGTGCCAGCAGTGAATCCGTCCGACAGACTTTT. It translates to CASSESVRQTF.

V and J are TRBV6-1 and TRBJ2-7, with D maybe TRBD2 (6 bases). Germline CDR1 is MNHNS and CDR2 is SASEGT. This CDR3 region has 13 residues. With 1 base removed from V and 2 bases from J, the gap between germline ends came to 6 bases. The CDR3 is CASSEGRAYEQYF. Written as DNA, the CDR3 is TGTGCCAGCAGTGAAGGGAGGGCCTACGAGCAGTACTTC.

This clone was observed a single time. The rearrangement uses TRBV10-3 and TRBJ2-7, with 12 bases lining up with TRBD2. The CDR3 runs to 15 residues. The germline V gene has CDR1 ENHRY and CDR2 SYGVKD. The ends lost 2 bases at V and 4 bases at J; junction bases unmatched: 3. CDR3 nucleotide sequence: TGTGCCATCAGTGAGAGACTAGCGGGAGCATACGAGCAGTACTTC. This gives the protein CAISERLAGAYEQYF.

The chain is built from TRBV24-1 and TRBJ1-5, with TRBD1 matching over 8 bases. The junction had 4 bases not matched to a gene; V was cut back by 2 bases and J by 2 bases. Germline CDR1 reads KGHDR; CDR2 reads SFDVKD. The CDR3 is made up of 16 amino acids. CDR3 sequence: CATSDWTGQGNQPQHF. The CDR3 coding sequence is TGTGCCACCAGTGATTGGACAGGGCAGGGCAATCAGCCCCAGCATTTT.

The chain is built from TRBV19 and TRBJ2-7; weak D call: TRBD2 (7 bases). The CDR3 consists of 15 residues. Per the germline V gene, CDR1 is LNHDA and CDR2 is SQIVND (reference sequence). The CDR3 loop reads CATSREAGATYEQYF. Here the CDR3 DNA reads TGTGCTACCAGTAGAGAGGCGGGGGCTACCTACGAGCAGTACTTC.

This sequence joins TRBV27 and TRBJ2-5; TRBD1 might be the D (5 bases). The CDR3 consists of 19 residues. The V and J ends lost 2 bases and 5 bases respectively, with 27 bases between them. The germline V gene encodes CDR1 MNHEY and CDR2 SMNVEV (reference sequence). The CDR3 nucleotides read TGTGCCAGCAGTTTACAGACAGAGAAACGACCTGTGGTTTGGGAGACCCAGTACTTC. As protein: CASSLQTEKRPVVWETQYF.

CDR3 in DNA: TGCGCCAGCAGGTGGGAGGTGCGGAATGAGCAGTTCTTC. It is translated as CASRWEVRNEQFF. This chain connects TRBV5-1 to TRBJ2-1; possibly TRBD2 for D (6 bases). This CDR3 comprises 13 residues. CDR1 is SGHRS, CDR2 YFSETQ, per germline. V lost 5 bases and J lost 7, with 13 bases in between.

The genes are TRBV29-1 and TRBJ1-2; 11 bases are a match to TRBD1. V trimming: 1 base; J trimming: 0 bases; junction bases outside the gene matches: 4. CDR3 length: 16 amino acids. The germline V gene encodes CDR1 SQVTM and CDR2 ANQGSEA. CDR3 coding DNA: TGCAGCGTTGAAGGGCGGGGACAGGGGGCTAACTATGGCTACACCTTC. This gives the protein CSVEGRGQGANYGYTF. Combining the CDR3 with reference TRBV29-1 and TRBJ1-2 gives the whole variable domain SAVISQKPSRDICQRGTSLTIQCQVDSQVTMMFWYRQQPGQSLTLIATANQGSEATYESGFVIDKFPISRPNLTFSTLTVSNMSPEDSSIYLCSVEGRGQGANYGYTFGSGTRLTVV.

In its sample, this clone was seen a few times. The chain links TRBV19 to TRBJ1-5; D possibly corresponds to TRBD1 (5 bases). Trimming took 3 bases from V and 7 from J, leaving 16 bases between them. The CDR3 runs 15 residues. Germline V gives CDR1 LNHDA, CDR2 SQIVND (reference sequence). The CDR3 nucleotides read TGTGCCAGTAGTATCTACAGGTCCGGGAGCCAGCCCCAGCATTTT. Translated: CASSIYRSGSQPQHF.